This T cell receptor (beta chain) appears in the sequencing data of a study of T-cell memory formation after mild COVID-19. TCRdb re-called the 5' RACE reads through MiXCR, storing one row per CDR3 protein. The sample has around 100,000 distinct CDR3 sequences, approximately 22% seen once. This clonotype was seen more than once but under ten times. Germline V gene data show CDR1 as SGHTA and CDR2 as FQGNSA. The V gene lost 5 bases and the J gene lost 0 bases, with 11 bases spanning the gap. The CDR3 spans 15 residues. The V and J genes are TRBV7-2 and TRBJ1-5; D is unclear. This TCR derives from a man aged 18 to 29 who had mild COVID-19 (a few samples of this study predate the infection). Cell type and time point are not known. Sequenced: PBMCs or a T cell subset sorted from them (not recorded which). CDR3 loop: CASSDNKVSNQPQHF. The CDR3 nucleotides are TGTGCCAGCAGCGATAACAAAGTTAGCAATCAGCCCCAGCATTTT. Looking up the rest from reference TRBV7-2 and TRBJ1-5 gives the full variable domain: GAGVSQSPSNKVTEKGKDVELRCDPISGHTALYWYRQSLGQGLEFLIYFQGNSAPDKSGLPSDRFSAERTGGSVSTLTIQRTQQEDSAVYLCASSDNKVSNQPQHFGDGTRLSIL.